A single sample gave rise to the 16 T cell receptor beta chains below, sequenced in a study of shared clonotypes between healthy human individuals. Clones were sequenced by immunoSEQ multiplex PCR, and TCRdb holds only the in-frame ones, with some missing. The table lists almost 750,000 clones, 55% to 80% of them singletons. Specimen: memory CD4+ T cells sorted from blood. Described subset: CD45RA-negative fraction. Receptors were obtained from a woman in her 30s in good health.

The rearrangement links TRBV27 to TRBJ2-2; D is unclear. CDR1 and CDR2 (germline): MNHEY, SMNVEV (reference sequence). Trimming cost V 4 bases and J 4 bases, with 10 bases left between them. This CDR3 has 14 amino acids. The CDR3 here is CASSWAPGTGELFF. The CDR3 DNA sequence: TGTGCCAGCAGTTGGGCCCCGGGCACCGGGGAGCTGTTTTTT.

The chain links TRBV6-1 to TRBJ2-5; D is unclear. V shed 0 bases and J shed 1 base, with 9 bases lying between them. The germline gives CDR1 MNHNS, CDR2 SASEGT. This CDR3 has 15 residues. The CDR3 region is CASSEALQGQETQYF. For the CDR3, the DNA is TGTGCCAGCAGTGAAGCTCTGCAAGGCCAAGAGACCCAGTACTTC.

The CDR3 spells CASRGGQWTETQYF. In DNA, the CDR3 is TGCGCCAGCAGGGGGGGACAGTGGACCGAGACCCAGTACTTC. V and J are TRBV10-1 and TRBJ2-5; TRBD1 is a possible D gene (7 bases). CDR1 and CDR2 from the germline V gene are WNHNN and SYGVQD (reference sequence). The CDR3 runs 14 residues. V was shortened by 6 bases and J by 5 bases, with 16 bases between the two germline ends.

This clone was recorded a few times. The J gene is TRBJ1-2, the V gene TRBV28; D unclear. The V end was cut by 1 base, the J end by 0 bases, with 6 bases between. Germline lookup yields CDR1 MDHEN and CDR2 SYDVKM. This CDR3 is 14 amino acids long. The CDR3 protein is CASSLSTPNYGYTF. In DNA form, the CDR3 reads TGTGCCAGCAGTTTATCAACCCCTAACTATGGCTACACCTTC.

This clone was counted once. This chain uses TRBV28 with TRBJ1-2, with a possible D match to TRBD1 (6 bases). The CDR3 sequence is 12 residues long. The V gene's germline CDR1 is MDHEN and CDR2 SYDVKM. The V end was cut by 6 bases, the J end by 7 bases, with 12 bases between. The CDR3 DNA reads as TGTGCCAGCAGCAGGGGAATTGGTGGCTACACCTTC. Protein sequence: CASSRGIGGYTF.

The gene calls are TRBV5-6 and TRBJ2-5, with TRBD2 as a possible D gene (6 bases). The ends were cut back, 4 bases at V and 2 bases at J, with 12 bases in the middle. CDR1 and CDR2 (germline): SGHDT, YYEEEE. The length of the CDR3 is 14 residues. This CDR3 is CASSSGLNQETQYF. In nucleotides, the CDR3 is TGTGCCAGCAGCAGTGGACTAAATCAAGAGACCCAGTACTTC.

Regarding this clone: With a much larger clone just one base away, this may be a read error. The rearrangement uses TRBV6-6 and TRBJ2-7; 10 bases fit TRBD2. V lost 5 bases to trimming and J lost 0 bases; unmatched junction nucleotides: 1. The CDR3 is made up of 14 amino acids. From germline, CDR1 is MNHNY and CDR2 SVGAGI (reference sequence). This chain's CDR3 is CASSRTSGSYEQYF. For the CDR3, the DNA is TGTGCCAGCAGTAGGACTAGCGGCTCCTACGAGCAGTACTTC.

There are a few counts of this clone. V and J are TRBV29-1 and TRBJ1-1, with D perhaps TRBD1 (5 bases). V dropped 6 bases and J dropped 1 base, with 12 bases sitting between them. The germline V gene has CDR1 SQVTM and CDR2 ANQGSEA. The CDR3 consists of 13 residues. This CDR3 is CSVDATENTEAFF. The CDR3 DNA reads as TGCAGCGTCGACGCGACAGAGAACACTGAAGCTTTCTTT.

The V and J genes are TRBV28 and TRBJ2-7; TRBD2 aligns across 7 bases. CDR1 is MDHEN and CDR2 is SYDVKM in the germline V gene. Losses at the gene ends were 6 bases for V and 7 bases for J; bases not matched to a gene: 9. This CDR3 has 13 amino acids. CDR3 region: CASSHGTTWEQYF. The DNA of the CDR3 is TGTGCCAGCAGCCACGGGACTACCTGGGAGCAGTACTTC.

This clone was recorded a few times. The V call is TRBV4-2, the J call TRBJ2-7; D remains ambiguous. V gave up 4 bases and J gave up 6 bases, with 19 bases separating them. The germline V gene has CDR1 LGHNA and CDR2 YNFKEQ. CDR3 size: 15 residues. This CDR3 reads CASSPPEQRLSEQYF. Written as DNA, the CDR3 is TGTGCCAGCAGCCCCCCAGAACAAAGACTTAGCGAGCAGTACTTC.

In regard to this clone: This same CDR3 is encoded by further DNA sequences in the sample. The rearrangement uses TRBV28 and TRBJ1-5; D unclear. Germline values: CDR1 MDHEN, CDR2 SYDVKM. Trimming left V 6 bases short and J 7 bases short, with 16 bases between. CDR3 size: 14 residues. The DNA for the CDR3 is TGTGCCAGCAGCCTCGGGTCCGGGAACCAGCCCCAGCATTTT. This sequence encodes CASSLGSGNQPQHF.

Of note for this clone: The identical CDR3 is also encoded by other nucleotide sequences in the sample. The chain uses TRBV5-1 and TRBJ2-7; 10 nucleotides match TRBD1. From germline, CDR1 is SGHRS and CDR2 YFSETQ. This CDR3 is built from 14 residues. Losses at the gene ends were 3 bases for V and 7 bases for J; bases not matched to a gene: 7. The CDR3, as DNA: TGCGCCAGCAGCTCCGGGACAGGGGCGGTAGAGCAGTACTTC. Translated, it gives CASSSGTGAVEQYF.

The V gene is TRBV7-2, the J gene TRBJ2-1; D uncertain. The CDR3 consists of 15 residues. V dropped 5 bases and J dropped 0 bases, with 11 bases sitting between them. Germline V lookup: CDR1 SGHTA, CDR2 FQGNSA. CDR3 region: CASSLASSSYNEQFF. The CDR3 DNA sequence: TGTGCCAGCAGCCTCGCGTCGAGCTCCTACAATGAGCAGTTCTTC.

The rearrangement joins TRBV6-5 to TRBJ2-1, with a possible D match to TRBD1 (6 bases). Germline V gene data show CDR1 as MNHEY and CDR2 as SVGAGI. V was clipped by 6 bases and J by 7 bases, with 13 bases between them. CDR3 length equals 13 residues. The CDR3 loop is CASRKGQRNEQFF. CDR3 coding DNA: TGTGCCAGCAGGAAAGGACAGAGAAATGAGCAGTTCTTC.

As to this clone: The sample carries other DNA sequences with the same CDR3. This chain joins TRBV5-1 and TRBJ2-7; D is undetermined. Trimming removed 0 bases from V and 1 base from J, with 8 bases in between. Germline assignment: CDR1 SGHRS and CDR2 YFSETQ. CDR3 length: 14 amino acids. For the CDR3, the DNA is TGCGCCAGCAGCTTGGCGACTGGGTCCTACGAGCAGTACTTC. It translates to CASSLATGSYEQYF.

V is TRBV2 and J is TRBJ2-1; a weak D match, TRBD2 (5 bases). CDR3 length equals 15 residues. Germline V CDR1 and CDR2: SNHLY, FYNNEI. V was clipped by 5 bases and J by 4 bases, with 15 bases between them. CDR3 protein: CASSLRTALYNEQFF. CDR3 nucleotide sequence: TGTGCCAGCAGTCTACGGACTGCCCTGTACAATGAGCAGTTCTTC.